This T cell receptor (beta chain) is from a study of T cell repertoires in aging, cancer and after chemotherapy. TRB rearrangements spanning V, D and J were amplified using mixed TRB-A/B primers. Each CDR3 protein is one row after TCRdb ran MiXCR on the multiplex PCR reads. The sample yields some 7,000 distinct CDR3 sequences, about 29% seen once. Amplification of TCR beta used genomic DNA extracted from peripheral blood. The receptor was derived from a human donor with a blood cancer. The donor label of this sample is uncertain. Material for sequencing was blood.

The CDR3 region has the DNA TGTGCCAGCAGCCCCGCCCCCGGGGCGCCCTCCTACGAGCAGTACTTC. It translates to CASSPAPGAPSYEQYF. J is TRBJ2-7 and V is TRBV14; possibly TRBD1 or TRBD2 for D (5 bases each). Germline V gene lookup returns CDR1 SGHDN and CDR2 FVKESK. V lost 4 bases and J lost 0, with 16 bases in between. The CDR3 covers 16 residues.